This T cell receptor (beta chain) appears in the sequencing data of a study of OX40 agonist ivuxolimab in advanced cancers. TCRdb's copy holds only in-frame clones and misses some; the assay was immunoSEQ multiplex PCR. The sample contains 65,000 to 70,000 clones, about nine tenths of which appear only once. Germline V gene data show CDR1 as MNHEY and CDR2 as SMNVEV (reference sequence). The length of the CDR3 is 17 residues. V was pared by 4 bases and J by 4 bases, with 20 bases between. Notes on this clone: Its antigen remains unknown.

Study-level findings and limits: Undetermined was the antigen specificity of the expanded peripheral T cells. Relative to CD4+, CD8+ T cells held more expanded clones on average.

Sequencing was performed on CD4+ or CD8+ T cells sorted from blood, taken in a trial of the OX40 agonist ivuxolimab. This clonotype originated in an adult with an advanced solid tumor such as melanoma, head and neck, liver or kidney cancer. The chain has TRBV27 and TRBJ2-1; perhaps TRBD1 as D (6 bases). CDR3 nucleotides: TGTGCCAGCAGTTCAATCCCACAGGTAGGGGGTTACAATGAGCAGTTCTTC. It translates to CASSSIPQVGGYNEQFF.